This T cell receptor beta chain emerged from a study of regulatory T cells in long-lasting Graves disease. Construction of the TCR beta libraries employed iRepertoire HTBI primers in conjunction with Arm-PCR of CDR3 regions. TCRdb processed the multiplex PCR reads anew with MiXCR; each CDR3 protein has one entry. The sample has about 530,000 distinct CDR3 sequences, around 16% seen once. This sample's time point: newly diagnosed GD, antithyroid drugs for less than 3 months. Extracted PBMC RNA gave rise to the TCR library. In the case of this clonotype: A much bigger clone sits one base away, suggesting this may be a read error.

The same sample was also studied in work on T cells in Graves' hyperthyroidism and ophthalmopathy. Per that study: The definition of stable Graves' hyperthyroidism was no ophthalmopathy progression within 18 months. Disease duration under 2 months; hyperthyroidism patients were aged 18 to 65. First-round RT-PCR of the TCR CDR3 relied on the HTBI primer set.

The clonotype comes from a woman aged 40-65 years with Graves disease. Source: peripheral blood mononuclear cells (PBMCs), taken at new diagnosis, from a patient treated with antithyroid drugs.

In DNA form, the CDR3 reads TGTGTCAGCAGCCCCAGGTGGCAGGGGGGAGTCTTAGCCAAAAACATTCAGTACTTC. Translating it yields CVSSPRWQGGVLAKNIQYF. V usage is TRBV7-8 and J usage is TRBJ2-4; TRBD1 is a possible D gene (7 bases). The CDR3 consists of 19 residues. Looked up from germline, CDR1 is SGHVS and CDR2 is FQNEAQ.